A selection of T cell receptor beta chains follows, all from one sample in a study of T-cell reconstitution after alpha-beta-depleted transplantation in children. TCRdb ran MiXCR on the PCR reads and lists one entry per CDR3 protein. Of 80,000 to 95,000 distinct CDR3 sequences listed, 7.5% to 9.5% were seen once; the top ten hold approximately 6.6%. Sequenced material: PBMCs from the stem cell graft donor, taken from the stem cell graft. These receptors all stem from a human donor who donated a stem cell graft to a child with congenital amegakaryocytic thrombocytopenia. The CDR3 runs from the conserved cysteine through the conserved F or W. The D gene is left open where the match is weak. Size is stated for part of the rows, as once, few or many counts, or as a class when the clone is expanded.

v_call	clone_size	j_call	d_call	cdr3_aa	cdr3_nt
TRBV12-3/TRBV12-4	many	TRBJ2-7	TRBD2	CASSPVSGGAYEQYF	TGTGCCAGCAGCCCTGTAAGCGGGGGGGCCTACGAGCAGTACTTC
TRBV12-3/TRBV12-4	NA	TRBJ1-1	TRBD1	CASSLPGTGAAEAFF	TGTGCCAGCAGTTTACCTGGGACAGGGGCTGCCGAAGCTTTCTTT
TRBV28	many	TRBJ2-5	NA	CASSWSGPGTQYF	TGTGCCAGCAGTTGGAGCGGTCCAGGGACCCAGTACTTC
TRBV7-3	many	TRBJ1-1	NA	CASSLVPGIHTEAFF	TGTGCCAGCAGCCTAGTTCCAGGGATACACACTGAAGCTTTCTTT
TRBV12-3/TRBV12-4	many	TRBJ1-6	NA	CASRPNLGSYNSPLHF	TGTGCCAGCAGACCCAATTTGGGCTCCTATAATTCACCCCTCCACTTT
TRBV30	few	TRBJ1-2	NA	CAWSVGGSGYTF	TGTGCCTGGAGTGTGGGGGGGTCAGGCTACACCTTC
TRBV3-1	many	TRBJ2-5	TRBD1	CASSPTGGDNQETQYF	TGTGCCAGCAGCCCGACAGGGGGCGATAACCAAGAGACCCAGTACTTC
TRBV30	many	TRBJ2-6	NA	CAWSVRQGRGVLTF	TGTGCCTGGAGTGTACGGCAGGGCCGGGGGGTCCTGACTTTC
TRBV6-2/TRBV6-3	many	TRBJ2-7	NA	CASCLLGPYYEQYF	TGTGCCAGCTGCCTTCTGGGACCCTACTACGAGCAGTACTTC
TRBV28	many	TRBJ2-1	TRBD2	CASRPLAGAYNEQFF	TGTGCCAGCAGGCCACTAGCGGGGGCATACAATGAGCAGTTCTTC
TRBV29-1	NA	TRBJ1-1	TRBD1	CSVCTGGSDTEAFF	TGCAGCGTGTGCACAGGGGGCTCGGACACTGAAGCTTTCTTT
TRBV10-3	many	TRBJ2-3	NA	CAISESDGHTDTQYF	TGTGCCATCAGTGAGTCCGACGGACACACAGATACGCAGTATTTT
TRBV18	many	TRBJ1-1	NA	CASSPQARNTEAFF	TGTGCCAGCTCACCACAGGCCAGGAACACTGAAGCTTTCTTT
TRBV10-3	many	TRBJ1-5	NA	CAISESNQPQHF	TGTGCCATCAGTGAGAGTAATCAGCCCCAGCATTTT
TRBV5-8	many	TRBJ2-2	NA	CASSFQSLVSGATGELFF	TGTGCCAGCAGCTTCCAGAGCCTGGTTTCGGGGGCCACCGGGGAGCTGTTTTTT
TRBV5-5	many	TRBJ1-1	NA	CASSRTVTNTEAFF	TGTGCCAGCAGCAGGACTGTAACGAACACTGAAGCTTTCTTT
TRBV4-1	NA	TRBJ2-1	NA	CASSPPPYNEQFF	TGCGCCAGCAGCCCCCCCCCCTACAATGAGCAGTTCTTC
TRBV19	many	TRBJ2-7	NA	CASTHSHVGGTYEQYF	TGTGCCAGTACCCATTCTCACGTCGGGGGAACCTACGAGCAGTACTTC
TRBV28	many	TRBJ2-7	TRBD1	CASSLSGTGAEQYF	TGTGCCAGCAGTTTATCCGGGACAGGGGCCGAGCAGTACTTC
TRBV28	many	TRBJ2-7	NA	CASSTDPYEQYF	TGTGCCAGCAGTACAGATCCCTACGAGCAGTACTTC
TRBV25-1	many	TRBJ1-1	NA	CASSETMGRGNTEAFF	TGTGCCAGCAGTGAAACCATGGGGAGAGGGAACACTGAAGCTTTCTTT
TRBV6-6	few	TRBJ2-1	TRBD2	CASSRGLANEQFF	TGTGCCAGCAGCCGGGGACTAGCCAATGAGCAGTTCTTC
TRBV6-6	many	TRBJ1-1	NA	CASTRGLEAFF	TGTGCCAGCACCCGCGGGCTTGAAGCTTTCTTT
TRBV20-1	many	TRBJ1-4	TRBD1	CSAKGQYEKLFF	TGCAGTGCTAAGGGACAGTATGAAAAACTGTTTTTT
TRBV15	many	TRBJ2-7	TRBD1	CATSREGTGYEQYF	TGTGCCACCAGCAGAGAGGGGACAGGCTACGAGCAGTACTTC
TRBV3-1	many	TRBJ1-3	NA	CASSQDNSRGNTIYF	TGTGCCAGCAGCCAAGATAACAGCCGAGGAAACACCATATATTTT
TRBV20-1	many	TRBJ2-1	TRBD2	CSARATSGLSYNEQFF	TGCAGTGCTAGGGCCACTAGCGGACTCTCCTACAATGAGCAGTTCTTC
TRBV7-2	many	TRBJ2-1	TRBD2	CASSAGTSGSNEQFF	TGTGCCAGCAGCGCCGGGACTAGCGGGAGCAATGAGCAGTTCTTC
TRBV28	many	TRBJ2-2	TRBD2	CASSFSGTGYTGELFF	TGTGCCAGCAGTTTTAGCGGGACGGGGTACACCGGGGAGCTGTTTTTT
TRBV20-1	many	TRBJ2-3	TRBD2	CSASGLAGRMADTQYF	TGCAGTGCTAGTGGTCTAGCGGGCCGGATGGCAGATACGCAGTATTTT
TRBV10-3	many	TRBJ2-3	TRBD2	CAIWASGSTDTQYF	TGTGCCATCTGGGCTAGCGGGTCCACAGATACGCAGTATTTT
TRBV3-1	many	TRBJ2-4	NA	CASSRLKNIQYF	TGTGCCAGCAGCCGACTAAAAAACATTCAGTACTTC
TRBV3-1	few	TRBJ1-1	NA	CASSPLPGTAAEAFF	TGTGCCAGCAGCCCTCTTCCCGGGACCGCTGCTGAAGCTTTCTTT
TRBV7-6	many	TRBJ2-1	NA	CASSPPNREQFF	TGTGCCAGCAGCCCCCCAAATAGGGAGCAGTTCTTC
TRBV5-1	many	TRBJ2-1	NA	CASSAGQWTVWDEQFF	TGCGCCAGCAGCGCGGGACAGTGGACCGTCTGGGATGAGCAGTTCTTC
TRBV5-1	NA	TRBJ2-5	NA	CASSPWAPETQYF	TGCGCCAGCAGCCCCTGGGCCCCAGAGACCCAGTACTTC
TRBV12-3/TRBV12-4	many	TRBJ2-5	NA	CASSLENAGWETQYF	TGTGCCAGCAGTTTAGAAAACGCAGGGTGGGAGACCCAGTACTTC
TRBV20-1	NA	TRBJ1-3	NA	CSAGLWQSSGNTIYF	TGCAGTGCTGGCCTATGGCAGAGCTCTGGAAACACCATATATTTC
TRBV3-1	many	TRBJ2-1	TRBD2	CASSQSRGGIAGQFF	TGTGCCAGCAGCCAATCTCGCGGGGGGATAGCGGGGCAGTTCTTC
TRBV7-2	many	TRBJ1-5	NA	CASSSRRDSNQPQHF	TGTGCCAGCAGCTCCCGTCGGGATAGCAATCAGCCCCAGCATTTT
TRBV7-9	NA	TRBJ2-1	NA	CASSPSQPNEQFF	TGTGCCAGCAGTCCCTCCCAGCCCAATGAGCAGTTCTTC
TRBV20-1	many	TRBJ2-7	NA	CSARDLGPLGLDEQYF	TGCAGTGCTAGAGATTTAGGGCCACTAGGACTGGACGAGCAGTACTTC
TRBV29-1	many	TRBJ2-1	NA	CSADNEQFF	TGCAGCGCTGACAATGAGCAGTTCTTC
TRBV4-3	NA	TRBJ1-2	NA	CASSQELPPANYGYTF	TGCGCCAGCAGCCAAGAATTGCCGCCAGCTAACTATGGCTACACCTTC
TRBV3-1	many	TRBJ2-3	NA	CASSRRGSGDTQYF	TGTGCCAGCAGCCGTCGTGGGTCGGGAGATACGCAGTATTTT